The T cell receptor beta chain under discussion was sequenced for a study of T cells in localized non-small cell lung cancer (dated by TCRdb to between 2020 and 2021). In terms of the full investigation: T cell repertoires of about 240 early-stage NSCLC patients were analyzed, with tumors being compared against uninvolved tumor-adjacent lungs. All 220 or so NSCLC patients in the cohort were treatment-naive and had localized lung tumors that were resected. NSCLC patients had a mean age of approximately 66 years, and fewer than 150 were male and about 98 female. On the study overall, not on this receptor specifically: Higher T cell density in blood was associated with longer overall survival, whereas higher clonality in adjacent lung was associated with shorter survival. Because multi-region tumor sequencing was not done, intratumor heterogeneity could not be ruled out. The highest T cell clonality was observed in uninvolved tumor-adjacent lung, where clonality exceeded that of tumor, suggesting that antigenic responses were more focused in uninvolved tumor-adjacent lung. Since the design was exploratory, TCR variables were selected using unadjusted p-values with no false-discovery rate correction. A median of around 57 of the top 100 tumor clones turned up in the paired uninvolved adjacent lung, and 28 of those clones also ranked among the top 100 of that same adjacent lung.

At diagnosis, peripheral blood, uninvolved tumor-adjacent lung and tumor were collected and stored as a combination of fresh-frozen and FFPE material. For TCR repertoire profiling, blood samples were analyzed as peripheral blood mononuclear cells. Per the germline V gene (reference sequence), MNHNY is the CDR1 and SVGAGI is the CDR2. Including cysteine and phenylalanine, the CDR3 has 14 amino acids. Only the CDR3 region is kept as DNA, spanning 42 bases read in frame from base 1. V and J lose 10 bases and 6 bases, and a span of 19 bases separates them. TCR beta CDR3 regions were sequenced from DNA using the immunoSEQ Assay. The paper's processing steps were these. To compute T cell density, TCR beta template counts were normalized to usable DNA, which was estimated by amplifying housekeeping genes. Using the preseqR package, richness was estimated by extrapolating to 120,000 templates for tissue samples and 400,000 templates for PBMC samples. Clonality was calculated as one minus Pielou's evenness. To identify tissue-enriched TCRs, differential abundance testing was run on productive amino-acid clonotypes with a minimum total count of 5 and an alpha of 0.1. The Jaccard Index and the Morisita Overlap Index were used to measure repertoire overlap between compartments. TCR beta CDR3s were clustered by GLIPH together with public tetramer-defined viral CDR3s, and at least three viral sequences plus V-gene enrichment were required for viral motifs. What TCRdb holds here is the immuneACCESS table cut down to in-frame rearrangements. Part of the clones is not present; checked against another copy, under half of the missing clones reflect an unresolved V gene, and the others are unexplained. The V and J calls and clone size are taken from that table; D and trimming were inferred from the DNA. In all, the sample holds approximately 63,000 clones, and around 90% of those were seen once. Jointly, the top ten make up about 20% of the sample.

This clone was detected only once. This clone's antigen is unknown. Per-base qualities were not stored, and no clone one base away is much larger. The specimen was peripheral blood, collected before any cancer treatment. The V and J genes are TRBV6-6 and TRBJ1-5; a weak D assignment points to TRBD1 (6 bases agree). The clonotype comes from a man between 40 and 70 years old with stage I squamous cell lung carcinoma. CDR3 loop: CATREVQGGQPQHF. The sequenced DNA: TGTGCCACCAGGGAAGTACAGGGCGGTCAGCCCCAGCATTTT.